Each of the 14 T cell receptor beta chains below was sequenced from the same sample in a study of T cells in localized non-small cell lung cancer. The assay was immunoSEQ multiplex PCR, and TCRdb's table has in-frame clones only and misses some. The sample carries 9,500 to 11,000 clones, 65% to 90% recorded once. Sequenced material: peripheral blood mononuclear cells, taken before any cancer treatment. Receptor source: a female donor at least 60 years old with stage II lung adenocarcinoma.

This chain joins TRBV6-6 and TRBJ2-5; possibly TRBD2 for D (6 bases). CDR3 length: 15 residues. From germline, CDR1 is MNHNY and CDR2 SVGAGI (reference sequence). Trimming pared 6 bases from V and 3 bases from J, leaving 17 bases between. CDR3 protein: CASSPADAGKETQYF. DNA of the CDR3: TGTGCCAGCAGCCCAGCCGACGCGGGAAAAGAGACCCAGTACTTC.

The sample holds one count of this clone. V is TRBV9 and J is TRBJ2-7; unclear D gene. The length of the CDR3 is 13 residues. With 0 bases removed from V and 3 bases from J, the gap between germline ends came to 7 bases. Per the germline V gene, CDR1 is SGDLS and CDR2 is YYNGEE. In nucleotides, the CDR3 is TGTGCCAGCAGCGTAGCTCCCCTCTACGAGCAGTACTTC. Translated: CASSVAPLYEQYF.

The rearrangement joins TRBV5-1 to TRBJ1-3; TRBD1 is a possible D gene (5 bases). Trimming removed 0 bases from V and 8 bases from J, with 15 bases in between. This CDR3 region has 15 residues. Germline CDR1 reads SGHRS; CDR2 reads YFSETQ. CDR3 nucleotides: TGCGCCAGCAGCTTGGCGCGGGGAGGGGCGGACACCATATATTTT. Encoded protein: CASSLARGGADTIYF.

The J gene is TRBJ1-5, the V gene TRBV10-3, with D possibly being TRBD1 (5 bases). Per germline, CDR1 ENHRY and CDR2 SYGVKD. Trimming removed 0 bases at V and 7 bases at J, with 16 bases between. This CDR3 has 16 amino acids. The CDR3 protein is CAISESRFREGQPQHF. The CDR3 nucleotides are TGTGCCATCAGTGAGTCGAGATTCAGGGAAGGACAGCCCCAGCATTTT.

This chain connects TRBV5-1 to TRBJ1-1, with D unresolved. Trimming left V 0 bases short and J 1 base short, with 10 bases between. Per germline, CDR1 SGHRS and CDR2 YFSETQ. The CDR3 contains 15 residues. The CDR3 DNA reads as TGCGCCAGCAGCTTGGACGGCAGACAGAACACTGAAGCTTTCTTT. Amino acids: CASSLDGRQNTEAFF.

The chain recombines TRBV6-5 with TRBJ1-2; weak D call: TRBD1 (5 bases). Germline CDR1 reads MNHEY; CDR2 reads SVGAGI. The CDR3 contains 13 residues. V lost 5 bases to trimming and J lost 5 bases, with 12 bases between them. The DNA for the CDR3 is TGTGCCAGCAGTCGGGGGAGGGCGTATGGCTACACCTTC. Translating it yields CASSRGRAYGYTF.

This chain's CDR3 is CASSLPRDRVADTEAFF. CDR3 DNA sequence: TGCGCCAGCAGCTTACCACGCGACAGGGTGGCTGACACTGAAGCTTTCTTT. The chain couples TRBV5-1 to TRBJ1-1; 7 bases line up with TRBD1. This CDR3 comprises 17 residues. With V trimmed by 2 bases and J by 3 bases, 13 bases remained unmatched. Germline CDR1 SGHRS, CDR2 YFSETQ.

The genes are TRBV4-1 and TRBJ1-1; possible D gene TRBD1, 6 bases. Germline loops: CDR1 MGHRA, CDR2 YSYEKL. Trimming took 1 base from V and 1 from J, leaving 10 bases between them. This CDR3 contains 15 residues. The CDR3: CASSQGQGRNTEAFF. The CDR3 bases are TGCGCCAGCAGCCAAGGGCAGGGGAGGAACACTGAAGCTTTCTTT.

V and J are TRBV28 and TRBJ1-6, with 7 bases that match TRBD1. CDR3 size: 15 residues. Germline V gene lookup returns CDR1 MDHEN and CDR2 SYDVKM. Losses at the gene ends were 8 bases for V and 2 bases for J; bases not matched to a gene: 6. The CDR3 DNA sequence: TGTGCCAGCTCAGGGGGACAGCCCTATAATTCACCCCTCCACTTT. Translation: CASSGGQPYNSPLHF.

This sequence joins TRBV23-1 and TRBJ1-2, with D perhaps TRBD1 (6 bases). TRBV23-1 is reported as an ORF; its role is uncertain. This CDR3 has 13 amino acids. Trimming removed 2 bases from V and 4 bases from J, with 8 bases in between. DNA of the CDR3: TGCGCCAGCAGTCAAGAGACAGGCTATGGCTACACCTTC. Translated, it gives CASSQETGYGYTF.

The rearrangement links TRBV30 to TRBJ1-4; perhaps TRBD1 as D (5 bases). The CDR3 sequence is 14 residues long. V shed 5 bases and J shed 7 bases, with 17 bases lying between them. Germline lookup yields CDR1 GTSNPN and CDR2 SVGIG (reference sequence). The CDR3 DNA reads as TGTGCCTGGGACAAAGGCAGGGCAGGTGAAAAACTGTTTTTT. It is translated as CAWDKGRAGEKLFF.

The chain recombines TRBV28 with TRBJ1-6; 7 bases match TRBD1. The CDR3 extends over 15 amino acids. CDR1 is MDHEN, CDR2 SYDVKM, per germline. V lost 6 bases to trimming and J lost 7 bases; unmatched junction nucleotides: 9. The CDR3, as DNA: TGTGCCAGCAGCTCCCTCAGGGGGGGGAATTCACCCCTCCACTTT. Translating gives CASSSLRGGNSPLHF.

This clone was picked up one time. This chain connects TRBV15 to TRBJ2-3, with 10 nucleotides matching TRBD2. After removal of 3 bases from V and 4 bases from J, the junction contained 7 bases not matched to a gene. Germline V gene data show CDR1 as LNHNV and CDR2 as YYDKDF (reference sequence). This CDR3 has 16 residues. In DNA form, the CDR3 reads TGTGCCACCAGCAGGGGACTAGCGTTTGTCCCAGATACGCAGTATTTT. This encodes CATSRGLAFVPDTQYF.

This clone has just one count. The V gene is TRBV6-6, the J gene TRBJ1-2, with TRBD1 as a possible D gene (5 bases). CDR1 is MNHNY, CDR2 SVGAGI, per germline (reference sequence). Trimming shortened V by 0 bases and J by 4 bases, and 15 bases separated the two germline ends. This CDR3 has 16 amino acids. CDR3 bases: TGTGCCAGCAGTTACTCTCCGGGCAGGGAGGGCTATGGCTACACCTTC. This translates into CASSYSPGREGYGYTF.